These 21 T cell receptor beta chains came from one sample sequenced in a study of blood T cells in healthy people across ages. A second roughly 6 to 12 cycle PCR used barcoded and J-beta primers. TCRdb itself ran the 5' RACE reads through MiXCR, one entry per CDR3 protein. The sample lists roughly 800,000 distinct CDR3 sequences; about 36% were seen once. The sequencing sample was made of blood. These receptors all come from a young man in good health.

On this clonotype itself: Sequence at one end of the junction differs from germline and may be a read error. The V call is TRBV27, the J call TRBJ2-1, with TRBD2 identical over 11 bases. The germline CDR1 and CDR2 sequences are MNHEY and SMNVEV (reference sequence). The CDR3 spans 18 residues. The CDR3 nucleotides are TGTGCCAGCGGTTTATTGGGTAGCGGGGGGGCGAGGTACAATGAGCAGTTCTTC. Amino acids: CASGLLGSGGARYNEQFF.

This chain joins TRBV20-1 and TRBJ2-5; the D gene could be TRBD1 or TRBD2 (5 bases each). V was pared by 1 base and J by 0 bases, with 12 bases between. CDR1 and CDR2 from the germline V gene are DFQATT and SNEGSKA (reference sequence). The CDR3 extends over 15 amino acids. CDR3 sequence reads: CSARGGRPNQETQYF. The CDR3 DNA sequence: TGCAGTGCTAGAGGGGGGAGACCTAACCAAGAGACCCAGTACTTC.

This CDR3 is CASSLSGQGLGTGELFF. Written as DNA, the CDR3 is TGTGCCAGCAGCTTGTCTGGACAGGGGTTGGGCACCGGGGAGCTGTTTTTT. This chain uses TRBV7-3 with TRBJ2-2; 9 bases are a match to TRBD1. J lost 4 bases, V lost 3 bases, and 9 bases had no gene match. CDR1 and CDR2 (germline): SGHTA, FQGTGA. The CDR3 has 17 residues.

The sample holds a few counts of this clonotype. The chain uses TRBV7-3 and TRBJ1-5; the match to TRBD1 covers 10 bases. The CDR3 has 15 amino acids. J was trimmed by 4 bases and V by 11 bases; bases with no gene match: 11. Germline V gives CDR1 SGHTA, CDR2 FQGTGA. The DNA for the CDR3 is TGTGCCGGCCGGACAGGGGGGGGTTGTAATCAGCCCCAGCATTTT. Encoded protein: CAGRTGGGCNQPQHF. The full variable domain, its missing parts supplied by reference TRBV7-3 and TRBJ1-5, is GAGVSQTPSNKVTEKGKYVELRCDPISGHTALYWYRQSLGQGPEFLIYFQGTGAADDSGLPNDRFFAVRPEGSVSTLKIQRTERGDSAVYLCAGRTGGGCNQPQHFGDGTRLSIL.

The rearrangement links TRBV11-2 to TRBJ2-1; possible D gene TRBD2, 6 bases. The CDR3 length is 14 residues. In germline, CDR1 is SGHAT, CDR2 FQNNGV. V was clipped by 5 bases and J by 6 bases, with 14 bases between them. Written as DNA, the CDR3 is TGTGCCAGCAGCCCGACTAGGATTGTCAATGAGCAGTTCTTC. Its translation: CASSPTRIVNEQFF.

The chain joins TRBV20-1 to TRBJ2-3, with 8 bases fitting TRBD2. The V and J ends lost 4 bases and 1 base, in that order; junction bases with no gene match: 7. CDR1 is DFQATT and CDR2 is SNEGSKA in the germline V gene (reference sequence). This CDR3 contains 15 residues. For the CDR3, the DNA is TGCAGTGCTACAGCCTTGACTAGCGGCACAGATACGCAGTATTTT. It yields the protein CSATALTSGTDTQYF.

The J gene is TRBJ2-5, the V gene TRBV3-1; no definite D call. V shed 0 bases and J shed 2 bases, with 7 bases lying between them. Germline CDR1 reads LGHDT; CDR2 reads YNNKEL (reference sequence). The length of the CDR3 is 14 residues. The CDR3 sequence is CASSQDVSQETQYF. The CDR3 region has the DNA TGTGCCAGCAGCCAAGACGTATCACAAGAGACCCAGTACTTC.

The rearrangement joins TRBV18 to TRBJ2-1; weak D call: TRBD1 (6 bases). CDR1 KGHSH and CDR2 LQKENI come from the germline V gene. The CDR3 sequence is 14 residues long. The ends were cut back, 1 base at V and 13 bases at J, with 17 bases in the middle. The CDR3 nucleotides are TGTGCCAGCTCACCACTCGACGAGGGGGAGACCCAGTTCTTC. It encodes CASSPLDEGETQFF.

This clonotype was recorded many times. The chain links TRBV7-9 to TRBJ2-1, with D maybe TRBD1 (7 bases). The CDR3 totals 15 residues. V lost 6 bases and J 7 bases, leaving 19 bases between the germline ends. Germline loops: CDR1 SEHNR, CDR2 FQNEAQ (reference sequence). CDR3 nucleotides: TGTGCCAGCAGGGGACAGAGACGGGGGATAAATGAGCAGTTCTTC. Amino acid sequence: CASRGQRRGINEQFF.

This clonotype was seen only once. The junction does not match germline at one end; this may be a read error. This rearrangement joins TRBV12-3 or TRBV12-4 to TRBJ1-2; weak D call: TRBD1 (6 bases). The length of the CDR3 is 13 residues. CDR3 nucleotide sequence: TGTGCCAGCAGTGTAGCACAGGGAAATGGCTACACCTTC. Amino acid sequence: CASSVAQGNGYTF.

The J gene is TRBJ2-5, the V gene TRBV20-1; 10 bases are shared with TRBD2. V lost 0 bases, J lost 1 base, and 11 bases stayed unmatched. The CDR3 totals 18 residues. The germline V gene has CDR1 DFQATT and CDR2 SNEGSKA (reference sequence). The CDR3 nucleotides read TGCAGTGCTAGAGATCGTTGGGCTAGCGGGAGTCCCCAAGAGACCCAGTACTTC. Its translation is CSARDRWASGSPQETQYF.

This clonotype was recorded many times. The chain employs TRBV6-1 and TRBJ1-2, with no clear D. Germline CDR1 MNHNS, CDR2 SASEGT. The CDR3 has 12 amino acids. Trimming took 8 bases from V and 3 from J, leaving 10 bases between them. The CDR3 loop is CASGRVDYGYTF. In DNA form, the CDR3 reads TGTGCCAGCGGGAGGGTCGACTATGGCTACACCTTC.

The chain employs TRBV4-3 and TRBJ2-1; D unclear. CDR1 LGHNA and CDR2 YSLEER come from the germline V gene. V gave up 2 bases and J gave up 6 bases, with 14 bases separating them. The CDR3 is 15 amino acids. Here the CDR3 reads CASSQQAQFSNEQFF. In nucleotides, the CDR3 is TGCGCCAGCAGCCAACAGGCACAATTCTCCAATGAGCAGTTCTTC.

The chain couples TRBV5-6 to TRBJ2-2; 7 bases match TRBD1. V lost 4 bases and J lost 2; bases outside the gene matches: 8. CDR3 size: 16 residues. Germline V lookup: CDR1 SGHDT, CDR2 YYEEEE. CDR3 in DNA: TGTGCCAGCAGCGAAACCGGGACAGCTAACACCGGGGAGCTGTTTTTT. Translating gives CASSETGTANTGELFF.

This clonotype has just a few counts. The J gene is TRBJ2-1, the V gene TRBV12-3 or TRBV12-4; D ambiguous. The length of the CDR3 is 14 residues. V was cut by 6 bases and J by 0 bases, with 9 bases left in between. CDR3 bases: TGTGCCAGCAGACCCGCTAGCTCCTACAATGAGCAGTTCTTC. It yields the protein CASRPASSYNEQFF.

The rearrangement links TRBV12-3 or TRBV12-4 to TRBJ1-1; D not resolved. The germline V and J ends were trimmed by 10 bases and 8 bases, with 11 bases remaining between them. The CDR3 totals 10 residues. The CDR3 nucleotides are TGTGCCACCTCCGTCTTAGAAGCTTTCTTT. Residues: CATSVLEAFF.

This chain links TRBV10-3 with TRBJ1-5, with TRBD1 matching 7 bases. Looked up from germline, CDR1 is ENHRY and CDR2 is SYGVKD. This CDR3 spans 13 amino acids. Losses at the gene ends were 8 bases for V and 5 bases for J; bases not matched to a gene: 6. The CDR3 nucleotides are TGTGCCATCGGGCAACAGGGGTATCAGCCCCAGCATTTT. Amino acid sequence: CAIGQQGYQPQHF.

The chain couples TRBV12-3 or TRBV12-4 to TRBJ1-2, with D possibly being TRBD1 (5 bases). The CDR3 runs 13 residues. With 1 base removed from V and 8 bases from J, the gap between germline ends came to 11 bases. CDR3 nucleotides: TGTGCCAGCAGTTTAGGGGGACTCCTCGGCTACACCTTC. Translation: CASSLGGLLGYTF.

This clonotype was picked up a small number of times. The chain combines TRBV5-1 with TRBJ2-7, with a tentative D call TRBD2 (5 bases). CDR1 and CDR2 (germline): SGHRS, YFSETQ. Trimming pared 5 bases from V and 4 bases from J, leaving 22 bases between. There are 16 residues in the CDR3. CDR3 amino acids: CASSQRVGASLYEQYF. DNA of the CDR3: TGCGCCAGCAGTCAGAGGGTTGGCGCGTCTTTATACGAGCAGTACTTC.

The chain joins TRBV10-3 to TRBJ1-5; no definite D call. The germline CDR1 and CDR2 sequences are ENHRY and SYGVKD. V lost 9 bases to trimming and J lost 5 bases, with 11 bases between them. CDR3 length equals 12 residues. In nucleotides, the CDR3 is TGTGCCATTGGCACTCTAGATCAGCCCCAGCATTTT. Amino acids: CAIGTLDQPQHF.

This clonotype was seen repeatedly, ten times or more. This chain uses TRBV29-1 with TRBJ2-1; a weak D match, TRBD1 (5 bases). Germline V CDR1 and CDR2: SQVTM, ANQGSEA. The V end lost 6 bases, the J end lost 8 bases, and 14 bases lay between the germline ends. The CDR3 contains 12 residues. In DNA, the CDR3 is TGCAGCGTGATTTCAGGGTCGGATGAGCAGTTCTTC. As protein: CSVISGSDEQFF.